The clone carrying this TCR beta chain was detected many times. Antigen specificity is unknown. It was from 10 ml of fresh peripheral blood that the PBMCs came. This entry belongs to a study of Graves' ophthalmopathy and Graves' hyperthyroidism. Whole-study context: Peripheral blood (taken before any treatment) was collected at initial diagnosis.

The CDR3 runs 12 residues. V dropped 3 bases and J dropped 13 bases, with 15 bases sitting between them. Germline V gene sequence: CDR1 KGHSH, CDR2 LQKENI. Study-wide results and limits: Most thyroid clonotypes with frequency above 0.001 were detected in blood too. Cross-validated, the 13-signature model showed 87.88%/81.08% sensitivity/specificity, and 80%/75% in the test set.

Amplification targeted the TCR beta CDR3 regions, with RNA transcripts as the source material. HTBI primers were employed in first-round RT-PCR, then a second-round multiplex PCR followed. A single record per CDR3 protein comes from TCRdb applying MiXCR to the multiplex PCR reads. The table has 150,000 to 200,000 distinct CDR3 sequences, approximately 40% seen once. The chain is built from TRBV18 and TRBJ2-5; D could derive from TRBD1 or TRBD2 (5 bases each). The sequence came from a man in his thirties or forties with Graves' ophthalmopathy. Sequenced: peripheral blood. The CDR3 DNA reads TGTGCCAGCTCACCTGAGGGGTCCCTGTCGTACTTC. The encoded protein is CASSPEGSLSYF.